This TCR beta chain was sequenced for a study of neoadjuvant anti-PD-1 for oral cavity cancer. Study as a whole: Patients without progression got a fourth dose around day 43.

TCRdb's table, derived via immunoSEQ multiplex PCR, lists solely in-frame clones and lacks some. This table has about 16,000 clones, about two thirds appearing once. Sequenced here: PBMCs, sampled before nivolumab (anti-PD-1) treatment. The origin of this receptor is a person aged 40-85 years with oral cavity squamous cell carcinoma.

The CDR3 sequence: CASSEFLWGKGRAQHF. The CDR3 bases are TGTGCCAGCAGTGAGTTTCTTTGGGGGAAGGGCAGGGCCCAGCATTTT. The V and J genes are TRBV2 and TRBJ1-5; D perhaps matches TRBD1 (5 bases). The ends were cut back, 3 bases at V and 11 bases at J, with 23 bases in the middle. The length of the CDR3 is 16 residues. The germline gives CDR1 SNHLY, CDR2 FYNNEI.